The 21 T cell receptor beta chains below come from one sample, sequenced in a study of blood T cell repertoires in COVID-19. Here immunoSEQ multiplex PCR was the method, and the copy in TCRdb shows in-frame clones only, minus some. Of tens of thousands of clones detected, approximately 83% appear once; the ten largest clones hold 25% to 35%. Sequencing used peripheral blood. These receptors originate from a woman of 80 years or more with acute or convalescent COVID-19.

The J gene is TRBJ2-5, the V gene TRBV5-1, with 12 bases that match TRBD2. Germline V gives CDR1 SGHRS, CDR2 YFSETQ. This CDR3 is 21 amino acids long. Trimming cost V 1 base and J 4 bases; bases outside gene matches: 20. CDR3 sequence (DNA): TGCGCCAGCAGCTTGAGGGGGGCCAGGGCGGCACTAGCGGGAGGCGGAGAGACCCAGTACTTC. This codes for CASSLRGARAALAGGGETQYF.

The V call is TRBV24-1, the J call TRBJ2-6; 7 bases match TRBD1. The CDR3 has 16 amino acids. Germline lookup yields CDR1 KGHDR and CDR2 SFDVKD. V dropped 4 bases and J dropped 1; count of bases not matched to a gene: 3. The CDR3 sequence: CATSDEGASGANVLTF. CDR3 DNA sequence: TGTGCCACCAGTGACGAGGGGGCGTCTGGGGCCAACGTCCTGACTTTC.

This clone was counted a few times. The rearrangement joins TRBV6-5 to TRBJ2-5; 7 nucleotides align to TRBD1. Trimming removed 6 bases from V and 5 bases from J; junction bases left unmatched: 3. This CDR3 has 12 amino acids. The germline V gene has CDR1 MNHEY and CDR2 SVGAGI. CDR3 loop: CASRGTEETQYF. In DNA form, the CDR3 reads TGTGCCAGCAGGGGGACAGAGGAGACCCAGTACTTC.

Here the CDR3 reads CASSLATEQYF. The CDR3 DNA reads as TGTGCCAGCAGCTTAGCGACAGAGCAGTACTTC. The V call is TRBV11-2, the J call TRBJ2-7; D unresolved. Germline V gene data show CDR1 as SGHAT and CDR2 as FQNNGV. This CDR3 has 11 residues. V lost 1 base and J lost 7, with 5 bases in between.

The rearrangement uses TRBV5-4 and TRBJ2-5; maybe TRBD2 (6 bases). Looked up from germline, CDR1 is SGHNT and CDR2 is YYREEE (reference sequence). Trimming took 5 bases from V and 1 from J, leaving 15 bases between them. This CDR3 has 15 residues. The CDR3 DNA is TGTGCCAGCAGTCATCCCCGGGACTCCCAAGAGACCCAGTACTTC. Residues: CASSHPRDSQETQYF.

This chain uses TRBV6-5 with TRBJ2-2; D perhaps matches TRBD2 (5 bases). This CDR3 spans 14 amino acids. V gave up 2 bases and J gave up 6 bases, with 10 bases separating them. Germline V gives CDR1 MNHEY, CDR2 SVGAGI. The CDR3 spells CASSYVPSSGELFF. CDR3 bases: TGTGCCAGCAGTTACGTCCCTAGCTCCGGGGAGCTGTTTTTT.

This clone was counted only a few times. CDR3 coding DNA: TGTGCCAGTAGCGAGACTAGCGGGAGATCCTACGAGCAGTACTTC. As protein: CASSETSGRSYEQYF. The genes are TRBV19 and TRBJ2-7, with 12 bases that match TRBD2. The trim removed 6 bases at V and 1 base at J, leaving 4 bases unmatched. This CDR3 region has 15 residues. Germline V gives CDR1 LNHDA, CDR2 SQIVND (reference sequence).

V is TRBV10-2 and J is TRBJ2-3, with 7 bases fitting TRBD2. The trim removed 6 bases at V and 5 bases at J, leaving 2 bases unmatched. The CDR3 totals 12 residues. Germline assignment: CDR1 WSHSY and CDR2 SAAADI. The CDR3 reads CASSLAGDTQYF. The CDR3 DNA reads TGCGCCAGCAGCTTAGCGGGAGATACGCAGTATTTT.

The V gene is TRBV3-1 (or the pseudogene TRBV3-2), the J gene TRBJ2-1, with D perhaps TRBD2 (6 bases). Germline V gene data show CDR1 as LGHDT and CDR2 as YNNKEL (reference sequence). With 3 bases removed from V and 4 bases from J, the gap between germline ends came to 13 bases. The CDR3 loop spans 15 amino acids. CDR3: CASSQTRGGYNEQFF. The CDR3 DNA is TGTGCCAGCAGCCAGACTAGAGGAGGTTACAATGAGCAGTTCTTC.

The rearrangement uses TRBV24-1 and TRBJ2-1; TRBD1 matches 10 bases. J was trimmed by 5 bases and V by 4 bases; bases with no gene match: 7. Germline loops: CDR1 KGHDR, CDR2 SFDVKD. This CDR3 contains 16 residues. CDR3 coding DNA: TGTGCCACCAGTGACCCACGGACAGGGGGGAACAATGAGCAGTTCTTC. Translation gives CATSDPRTGGNNEQFF.

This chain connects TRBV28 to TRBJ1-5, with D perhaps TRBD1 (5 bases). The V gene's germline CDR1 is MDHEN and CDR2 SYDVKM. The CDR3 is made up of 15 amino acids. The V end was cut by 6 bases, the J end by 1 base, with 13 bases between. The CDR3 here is CASRTPGGSNQPQHF. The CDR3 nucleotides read TGTGCCAGCAGGACTCCCGGGGGGAGCAATCAGCCCCAGCATTTT.

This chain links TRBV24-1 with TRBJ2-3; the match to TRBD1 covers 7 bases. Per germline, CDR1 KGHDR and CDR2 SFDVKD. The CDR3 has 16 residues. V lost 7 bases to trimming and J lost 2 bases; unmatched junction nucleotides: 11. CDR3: CATSSSGTAITDTQYF. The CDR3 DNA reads TGTGCCACCAGCAGCTCCGGGACAGCGATCACAGATACGCAGTATTTT.

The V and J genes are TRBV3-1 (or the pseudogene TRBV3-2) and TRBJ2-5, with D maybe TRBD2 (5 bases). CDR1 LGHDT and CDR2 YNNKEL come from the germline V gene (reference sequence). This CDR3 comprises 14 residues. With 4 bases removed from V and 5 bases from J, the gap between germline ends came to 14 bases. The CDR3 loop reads CASSPTNSGETQYF. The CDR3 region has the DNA TGTGCCAGCAGCCCGACCAACTCGGGGGAGACCCAGTACTTC.

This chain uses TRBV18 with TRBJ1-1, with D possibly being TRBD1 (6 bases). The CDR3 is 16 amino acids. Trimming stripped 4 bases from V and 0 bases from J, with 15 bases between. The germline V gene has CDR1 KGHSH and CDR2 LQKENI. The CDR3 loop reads CASSLDRTNMNTEAFF. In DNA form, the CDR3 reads TGTGCCAGCTCACTGGACAGAACAAACATGAACACTGAAGCTTTCTTT.

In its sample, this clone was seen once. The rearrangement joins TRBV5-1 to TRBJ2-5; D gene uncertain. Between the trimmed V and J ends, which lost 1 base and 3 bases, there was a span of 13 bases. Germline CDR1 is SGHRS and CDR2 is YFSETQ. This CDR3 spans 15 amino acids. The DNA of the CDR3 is TGCGCCAGCAGCTTGTCGGCTCAGAGCGAAGAGACCCAGTACTTC. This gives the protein CASSLSAQSEETQYF.

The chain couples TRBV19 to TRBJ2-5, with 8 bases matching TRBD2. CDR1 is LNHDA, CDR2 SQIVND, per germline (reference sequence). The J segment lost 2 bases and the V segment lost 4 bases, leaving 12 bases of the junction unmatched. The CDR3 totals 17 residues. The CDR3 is CASSTPPGGLDQETQYF. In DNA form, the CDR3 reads TGTGCCAGTAGTACCCCTCCTGGGGGACTAGATCAAGAGACCCAGTACTTC. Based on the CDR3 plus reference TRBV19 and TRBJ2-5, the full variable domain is DGGITQSPKYLFRKEGQNVTLSCEQNLNHDAMYWYRQDPGQGLRLIYYSQIVNDFQKGDIAEGYSVSREKKESFPLTVTSAQKNPTAFYLCASSTPPGGLDQETQYFGPGTRLLVL.

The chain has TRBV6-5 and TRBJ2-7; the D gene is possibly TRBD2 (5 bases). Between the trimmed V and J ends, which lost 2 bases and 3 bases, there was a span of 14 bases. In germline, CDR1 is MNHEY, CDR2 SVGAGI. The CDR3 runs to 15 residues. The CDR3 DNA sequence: TGTGCCAGCAGTTACCTGGCCGGGGTGGGCTACGAGCAGTACTTC. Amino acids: CASSYLAGVGYEQYF.

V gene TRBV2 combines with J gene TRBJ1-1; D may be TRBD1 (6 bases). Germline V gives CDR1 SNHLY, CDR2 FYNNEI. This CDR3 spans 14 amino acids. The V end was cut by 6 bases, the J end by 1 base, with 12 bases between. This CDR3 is CASRWGGGNTEAFF. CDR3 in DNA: TGTGCCAGCAGATGGGGGGGCGGGAACACTGAAGCTTTCTTT.

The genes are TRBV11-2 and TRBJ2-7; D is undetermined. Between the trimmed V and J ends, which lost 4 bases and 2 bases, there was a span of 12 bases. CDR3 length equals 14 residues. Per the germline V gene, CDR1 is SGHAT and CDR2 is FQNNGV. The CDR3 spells CASSSWLEPYEQYF. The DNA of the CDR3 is TGTGCCAGCAGCTCCTGGTTGGAGCCCTACGAGCAGTACTTC.

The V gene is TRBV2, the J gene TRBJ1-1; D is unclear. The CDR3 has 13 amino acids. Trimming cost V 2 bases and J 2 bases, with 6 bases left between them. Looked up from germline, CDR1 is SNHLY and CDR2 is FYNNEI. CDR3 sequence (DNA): TGTGCCAGCAGTGAACAGATAAACACTGAAGCTTTCTTT. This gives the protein CASSEQINTEAFF. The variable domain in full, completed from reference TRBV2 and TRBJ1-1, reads EPEVTQTPSHQVTQMGQEVILRCVPISNHLYFYWYRQILGQKVEFLVSFYNNEISEKSEIFDDQFSVERPDGSNFTLKIRSTKLEDSAMYFCASSEQINTEAFFGQGTRLTVV.

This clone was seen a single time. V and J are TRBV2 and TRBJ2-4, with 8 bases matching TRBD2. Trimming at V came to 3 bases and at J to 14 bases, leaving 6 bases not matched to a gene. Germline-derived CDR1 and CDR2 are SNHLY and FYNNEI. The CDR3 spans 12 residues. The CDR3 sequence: CASSEREASEYF. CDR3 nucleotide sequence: TGTGCCAGCAGTGAGCGGGAGGCCTCCGAGTACTTC.